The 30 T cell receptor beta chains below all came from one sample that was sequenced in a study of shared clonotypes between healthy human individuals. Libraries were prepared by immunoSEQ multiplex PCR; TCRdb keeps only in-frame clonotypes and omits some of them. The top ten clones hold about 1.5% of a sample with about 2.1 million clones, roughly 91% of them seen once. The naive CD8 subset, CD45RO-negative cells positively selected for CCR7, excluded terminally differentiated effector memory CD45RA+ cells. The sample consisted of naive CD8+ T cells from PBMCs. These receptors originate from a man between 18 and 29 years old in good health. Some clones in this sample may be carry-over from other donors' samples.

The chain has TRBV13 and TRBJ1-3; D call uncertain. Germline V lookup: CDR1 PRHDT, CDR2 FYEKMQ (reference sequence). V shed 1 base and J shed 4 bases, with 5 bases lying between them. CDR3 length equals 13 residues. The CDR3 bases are TGTGCCAGCAGCTTAGCCGCAGGAAACACCATATATTTT. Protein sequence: CASSLAAGNTIYF.

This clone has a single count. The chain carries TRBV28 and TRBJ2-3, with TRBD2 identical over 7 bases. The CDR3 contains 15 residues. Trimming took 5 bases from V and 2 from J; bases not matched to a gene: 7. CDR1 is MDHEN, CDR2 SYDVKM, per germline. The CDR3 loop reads CASSDPREDTDTQYF. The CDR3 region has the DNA TGTGCCAGCAGTGACCCCCGGGAGGACACAGATACGCAGTATTTT.

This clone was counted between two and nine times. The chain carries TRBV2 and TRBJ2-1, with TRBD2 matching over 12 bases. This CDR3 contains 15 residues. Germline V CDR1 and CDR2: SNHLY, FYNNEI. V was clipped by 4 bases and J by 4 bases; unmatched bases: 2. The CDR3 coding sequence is TGTGCCAGCAGTGGGACTAGCGGGATATACAATGAGCAGTTCTTC. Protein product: CASSGTSGIYNEQFF.

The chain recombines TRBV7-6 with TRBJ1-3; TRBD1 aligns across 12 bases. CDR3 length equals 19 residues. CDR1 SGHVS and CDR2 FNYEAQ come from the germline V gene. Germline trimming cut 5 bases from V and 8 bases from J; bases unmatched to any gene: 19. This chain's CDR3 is CASSVEPVSGQGAADTIYF. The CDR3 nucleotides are TGTGCCAGCAGCGTTGAACCCGTGTCGGGACAGGGGGCTGCGGACACCATATATTTT.

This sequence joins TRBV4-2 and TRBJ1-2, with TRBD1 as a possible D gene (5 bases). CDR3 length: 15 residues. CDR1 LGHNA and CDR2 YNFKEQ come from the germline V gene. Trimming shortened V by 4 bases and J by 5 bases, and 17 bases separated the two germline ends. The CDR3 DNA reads TGTGCCAGCAGCCCAGGCCCTGGGACTCCGTATGGCTACACCTTC. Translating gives CASSPGPGTPYGYTF.

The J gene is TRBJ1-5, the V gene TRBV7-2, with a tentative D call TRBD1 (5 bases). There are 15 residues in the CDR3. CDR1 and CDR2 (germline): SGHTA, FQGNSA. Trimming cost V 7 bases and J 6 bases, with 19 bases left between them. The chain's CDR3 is CASTTTWGGSQPQHF. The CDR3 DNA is TGTGCCAGCACTACCACCTGGGGGGGAAGTCAGCCCCAGCATTTT.

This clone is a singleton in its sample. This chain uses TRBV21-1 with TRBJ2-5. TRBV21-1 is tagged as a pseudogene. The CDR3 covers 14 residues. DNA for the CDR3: TGTGCCAGCAGCCCTACAAGAGTTAAGAAGACCCAGTACTTC. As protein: CASSPTRVKKTQYF.

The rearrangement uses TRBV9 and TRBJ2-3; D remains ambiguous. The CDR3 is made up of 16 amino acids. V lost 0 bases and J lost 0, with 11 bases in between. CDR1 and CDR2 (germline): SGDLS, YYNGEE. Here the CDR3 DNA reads TGTGCCAGCAGCGTAGAGGCGGCAGCAAGCACAGATACGCAGTATTTT. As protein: CASSVEAAASTDTQYF.

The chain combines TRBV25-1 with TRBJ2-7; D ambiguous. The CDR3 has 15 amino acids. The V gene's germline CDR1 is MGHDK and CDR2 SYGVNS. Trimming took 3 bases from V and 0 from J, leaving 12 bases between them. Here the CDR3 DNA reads TGTGCCAGCAGTGATTCTAGGAGTGCCTCCTACGAGCAGTACTTC. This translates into CASSDSRSASYEQYF.

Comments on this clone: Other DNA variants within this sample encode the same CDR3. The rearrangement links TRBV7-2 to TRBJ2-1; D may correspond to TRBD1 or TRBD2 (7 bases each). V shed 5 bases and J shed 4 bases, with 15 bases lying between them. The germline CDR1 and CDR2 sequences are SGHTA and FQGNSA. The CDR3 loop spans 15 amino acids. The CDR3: CASSPGGGGYNEQFF. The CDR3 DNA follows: TGTGCCAGCAGCCCAGGGGGGGGTGGGTACAATGAGCAGTTCTTC.

The chain's CDR3 is CASSEGDWRNTIYF. The DNA of the CDR3 is TGTGCCAGCAGCGAGGGGGATTGGCGAAACACCATATATTTT. The chain carries TRBV13 and TRBJ1-3; D might be TRBD1 (6 bases). The germline V gene has CDR1 PRHDT and CDR2 FYEKMQ (reference sequence). V was shortened by 5 bases and J by 5 bases, with 13 bases between the two germline ends. The CDR3 has 14 amino acids.

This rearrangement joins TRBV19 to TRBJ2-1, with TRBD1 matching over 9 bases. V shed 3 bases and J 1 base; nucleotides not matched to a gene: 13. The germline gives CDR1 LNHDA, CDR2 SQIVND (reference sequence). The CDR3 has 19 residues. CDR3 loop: CASSIRGTGLVSSYNEQFF. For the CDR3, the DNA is TGTGCCAGTAGTATTCGAGGGACAGGGTTGGTTTCATCCTACAATGAGCAGTTCTTC.

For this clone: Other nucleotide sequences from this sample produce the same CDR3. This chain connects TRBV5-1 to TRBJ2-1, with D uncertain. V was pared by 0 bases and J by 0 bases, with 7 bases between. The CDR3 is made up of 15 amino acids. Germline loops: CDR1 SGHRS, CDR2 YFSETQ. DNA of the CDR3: TGCGCCAGCAGCTTGGCCTCGGGCTCCTACAATGAGCAGTTCTTC. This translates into CASSLASGSYNEQFF.

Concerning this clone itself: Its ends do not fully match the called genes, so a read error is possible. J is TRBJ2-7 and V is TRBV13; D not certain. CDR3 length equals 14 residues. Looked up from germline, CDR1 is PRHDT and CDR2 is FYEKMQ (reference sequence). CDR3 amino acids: CASSFPDDPYQQYF. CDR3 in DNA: TGTGCCAGCAGCTTCCCGGACGATCCCTACCAGCAGTACTTC.

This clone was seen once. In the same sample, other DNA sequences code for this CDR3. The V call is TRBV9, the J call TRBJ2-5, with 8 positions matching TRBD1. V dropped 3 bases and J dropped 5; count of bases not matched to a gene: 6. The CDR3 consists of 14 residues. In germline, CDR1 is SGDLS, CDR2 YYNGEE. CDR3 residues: CASSARQGWETQYF. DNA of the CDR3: TGTGCCAGCAGCGCCAGACAGGGGTGGGAGACCCAGTACTTC.

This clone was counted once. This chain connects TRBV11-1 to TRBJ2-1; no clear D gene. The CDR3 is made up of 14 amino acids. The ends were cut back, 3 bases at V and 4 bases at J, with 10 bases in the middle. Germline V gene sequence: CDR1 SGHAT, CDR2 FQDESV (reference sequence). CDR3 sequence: CASSFRTNYNEQFF. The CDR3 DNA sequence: TGTGCCAGCAGCTTCCGGACGAATTACAATGAGCAGTTCTTC.

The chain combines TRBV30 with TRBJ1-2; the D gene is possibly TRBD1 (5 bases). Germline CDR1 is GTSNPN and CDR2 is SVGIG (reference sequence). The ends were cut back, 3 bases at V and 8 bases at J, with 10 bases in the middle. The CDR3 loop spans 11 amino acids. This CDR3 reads CAWRTGLGYTF. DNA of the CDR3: TGTGCCTGGAGAACGGGGCTGGGCTACACCTTC.

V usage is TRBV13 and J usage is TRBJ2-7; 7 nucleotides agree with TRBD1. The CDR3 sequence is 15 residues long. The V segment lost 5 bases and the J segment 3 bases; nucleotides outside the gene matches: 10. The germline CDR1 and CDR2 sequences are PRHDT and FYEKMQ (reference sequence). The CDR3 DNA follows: TGTGCCAGCAGCCCCAATCCCCGGGACAGCTACGAGCAGTACTTC. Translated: CASSPNPRDSYEQYF.

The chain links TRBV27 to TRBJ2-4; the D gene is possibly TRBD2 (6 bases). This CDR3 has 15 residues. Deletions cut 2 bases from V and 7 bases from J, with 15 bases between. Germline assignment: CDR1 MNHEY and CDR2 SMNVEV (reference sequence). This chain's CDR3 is CASSLPLEGRNIQYF. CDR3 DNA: TGTGCCAGCAGTTTACCCTTGGAGGGGCGGAACATTCAGTACTTC.

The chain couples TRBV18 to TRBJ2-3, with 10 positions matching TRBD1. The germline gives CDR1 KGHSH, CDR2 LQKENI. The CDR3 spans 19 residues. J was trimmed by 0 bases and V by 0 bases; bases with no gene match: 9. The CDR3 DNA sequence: TGTGCCAGCTCACCACCAAGGGAGGCGACAGGGGGCAGCACAGATACGCAGTATTTT. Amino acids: CASSPPREATGGSTDTQYF.

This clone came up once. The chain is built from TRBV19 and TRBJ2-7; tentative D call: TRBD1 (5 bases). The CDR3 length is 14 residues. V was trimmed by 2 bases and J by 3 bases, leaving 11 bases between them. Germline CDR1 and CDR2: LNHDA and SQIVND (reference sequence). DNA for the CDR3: TGTGCCAGTAGTATACGTGCCAGGGACTACGAGCAGTACTTC. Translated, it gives CASSIRARDYEQYF.

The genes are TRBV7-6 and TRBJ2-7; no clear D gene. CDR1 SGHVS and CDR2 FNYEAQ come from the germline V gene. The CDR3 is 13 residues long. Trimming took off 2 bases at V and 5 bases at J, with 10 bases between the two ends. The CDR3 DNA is TGTGCCAGCAGCTTACTTGGGGTGGACGAGCAGTACTTC. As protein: CASSLLGVDEQYF.

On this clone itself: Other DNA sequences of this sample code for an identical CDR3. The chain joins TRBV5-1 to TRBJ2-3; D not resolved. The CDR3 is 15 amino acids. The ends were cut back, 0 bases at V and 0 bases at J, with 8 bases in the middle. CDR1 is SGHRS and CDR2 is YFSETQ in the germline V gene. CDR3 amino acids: CASSLGAASTDTQYF. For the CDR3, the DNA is TGCGCCAGCAGCTTGGGGGCAGCAAGCACAGATACGCAGTATTTT.

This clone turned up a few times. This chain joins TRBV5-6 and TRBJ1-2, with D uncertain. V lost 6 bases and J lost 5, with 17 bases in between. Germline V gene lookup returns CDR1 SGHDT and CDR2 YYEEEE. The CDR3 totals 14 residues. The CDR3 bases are TGTGCCAGCACTACGATGAGGGATTGGTATGGCTACACCTTC. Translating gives CASTTMRDWYGYTF.

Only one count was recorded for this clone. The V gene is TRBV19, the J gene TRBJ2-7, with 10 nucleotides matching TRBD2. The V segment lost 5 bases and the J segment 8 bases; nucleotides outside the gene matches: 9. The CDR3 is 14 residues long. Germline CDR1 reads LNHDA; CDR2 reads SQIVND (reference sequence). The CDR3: CASSSQREGSKQYF. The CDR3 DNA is TGTGCCAGTAGTTCTCAGCGGGAGGGTTCCAAGCAGTACTTC.

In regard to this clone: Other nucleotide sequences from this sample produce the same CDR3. CDR3 loop: CASSVVASGSYEQYF. The CDR3 DNA reads as TGTGCCAGCAGCGTAGTGGCTAGCGGCAGCTACGAGCAGTACTTC. The rearrangement links TRBV9 to TRBJ2-7; 7 bases agree with TRBD2. V was clipped by 0 bases and J by 3 bases; unmatched bases: 6. This CDR3 comprises 15 residues. Germline V CDR1 and CDR2: SGDLS, YYNGEE.

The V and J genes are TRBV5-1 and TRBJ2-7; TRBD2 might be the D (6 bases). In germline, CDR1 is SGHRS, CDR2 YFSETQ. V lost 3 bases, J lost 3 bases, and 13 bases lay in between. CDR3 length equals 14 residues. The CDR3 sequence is CASSSWLGGYEQYF. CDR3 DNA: TGCGCCAGCAGCTCCTGGTTGGGGGGCTACGAGCAGTACTTC.

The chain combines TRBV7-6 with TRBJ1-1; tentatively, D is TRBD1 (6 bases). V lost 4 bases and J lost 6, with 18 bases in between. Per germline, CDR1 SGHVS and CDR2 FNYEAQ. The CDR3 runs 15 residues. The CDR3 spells CASSSFRGGEAEAFF. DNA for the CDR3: TGTGCCAGCAGCTCTTTTCGAGGGGGAGAGGCTGAAGCTTTCTTT.

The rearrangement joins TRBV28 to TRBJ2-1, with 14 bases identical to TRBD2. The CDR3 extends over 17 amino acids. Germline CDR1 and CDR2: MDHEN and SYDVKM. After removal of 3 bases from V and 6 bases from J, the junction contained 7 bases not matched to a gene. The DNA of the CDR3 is TGTGCCAGCAGTTTCGGACTAGCGGGAGGCCTTACCAATGAGCAGTTCTTC. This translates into CASSFGLAGGLTNEQFF. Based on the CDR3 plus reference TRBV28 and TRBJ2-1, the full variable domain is DVKVTQSSRYLVKRTGEKVFLECVQDMDHENMFWYRQDPGLGLRLIYFSYDVKMKEKGDIPEGYSVSREKKERFSLILESASTNQTSMYLCASSFGLAGGLTNEQFFGPGTRLTVL.

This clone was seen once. CDR3 DNA: TGTGCCAGCAGCACCGACAGGGCCGGTCAGCCCCAGCATTTT. Translated, it gives CASSTDRAGQPQHF. The V gene is TRBV6-7, the J gene TRBJ1-5, with 7 bases matching TRBD1. TRBV6-7 is identified as an open reading frame with a role that is uncertain. The CDR3 sequence is 14 residues long. The J segment lost 6 bases and the V segment lost 6 bases, leaving 8 bases of the junction unmatched.